This TCR beta chain was retrieved from a study of shared clonotypes between healthy human individuals. Overall study: Per-donor plates numbered three CD4 naive, three CD4 memory, two CD8 naive and one CD8 memory.

V lost 6 bases and J lost 1; bases outside the gene matches: 7. CDR1 and CDR2 from the germline V gene are MRHNA and SNTAGT. This CDR3 is built from 15 residues. The protocol was immunoSEQ multiplex PCR, while the TCRdb copy is restricted to in-frame clones and leaves out a portion. The sample consists of 2 million or so clones, about 95% of them appearing once. J is TRBJ1-2 and V is TRBV6-4, with 8 positions matching TRBD1. This clonotype was obtained from a man aged 18-30 years in good health. Source material: naive CD4+ T cells sorted from blood. Subset denoted: CD45RA+ positively selected. CDR3 amino acids: CASRQGDKINYGYTF. As DNA, the CDR3 is TGTGCCAGCAGACAGGGGGACAAGATTAACTATGGCTACACCTTC.